A single sample gave rise to the 20 T cell receptor beta chains below, sequenced in a study of shared clonotypes between healthy human individuals. CD8 cells regarded as naive lacked CD45RO, were positively chosen for CCR7, and omitted terminally differentiated effector memory CD45RA+ cells. Profiling relied on immunoSEQ multiplex PCR, and the TCRdb table lists in-frame clones only, not all of them. The data contain hundreds of thousands of clones, about 95% of them seen just once; the ten biggest clones take up about 0.12%. The sequencing input was naive CD8+ T cells sorted from blood. These receptors were taken from a woman in her twenties or thirties in good health.

The CDR3 DNA is TGTGCCAGAGAGGGACAGGGCGGGTACGAGCAGTACTTC. Translated, it gives CAREGQGGYEQYF. The V and J genes are TRBV2 and TRBJ2-7; TRBD1 agrees at 9 bases. After removal of 9 bases from V and 4 bases from J, the junction contained 7 bases not matched to a gene. The CDR3 spans 13 residues. Germline V lookup: CDR1 SNHLY, CDR2 FYNNEI.

V is TRBV7-2 and J is TRBJ2-5; TRBD1 matches at 8 bases. V lost 4 bases, J lost 5 bases, and 18 bases stayed unmatched. Germline CDR1 is SGHTA and CDR2 is FQGNSA. This CDR3 contains 18 residues. The CDR3 nucleotides are TGTGCCAGCAGCTCCCCGCACTGGATACAGGGGGTCCGGGAGACCCAGTACTTC. It codes for CASSSPHWIQGVRETQYF. The variable domain in full, with the rest retrieved from reference TRBV7-2 and TRBJ2-5, is GAGVSQSPSNKVTEKGKDVELRCDPISGHTALYWYRQSLGQGLEFLIYFQGNSAPDKSGLPSDRFSAERTGGSVSTLTIQRTQQEDSAVYLCASSSPHWIQGVRETQYFGPGTRLLVL.

The rearrangement links TRBV14 to TRBJ2-7; unclear D gene. The V gene lost 0 bases and the J gene lost 4 bases, with 22 bases spanning the gap. The germline CDR1 and CDR2 sequences are SGHDN and FVKESK. The CDR3 totals 18 residues. The CDR3 DNA follows: TGTGCCAGCAGCCAAGATGTACGCGAGGAGACCAAGATTTACGAGCAGTACTTC. It encodes CASSQDVREETKIYEQYF.

The genes are TRBV27 and TRBJ2-3, with D perhaps TRBD2 (5 bases). V was cut by 0 bases and J by 10 bases, with 11 bases left in between. This CDR3 spans 13 amino acids. Germline V gene sequence: CDR1 MNHEY, CDR2 SMNVEV (reference sequence). The CDR3 nucleotides read TGTGCCAGCAGTTTATCGTTGACTAACGCGCAGTATTTT. Translation gives CASSLSLTNAQYF.

This chain uses TRBV5-6 with TRBJ2-1; D is undetermined. The CDR3 covers 12 residues. Germline lookup yields CDR1 SGHDT and CDR2 YYEEEE. Trimming removed 2 bases at V and 7 bases at J, with 7 bases between. The CDR3 sequence: CASSFWGNEQFF. CDR3 nucleotide sequence: TGTGCCAGCAGCTTTTGGGGAAATGAGCAGTTCTTC.

The chain employs TRBV5-4 and TRBJ2-7; the match to TRBD2 covers 8 bases. Germline V gives CDR1 SGHNT, CDR2 YYREEE (reference sequence). V was clipped by 5 bases and J by 1 base; unmatched bases: 17. The CDR3 spans 18 residues. For the CDR3, the DNA is TGTGCCAGCAGTCCCGGGGGGGGCTTTTCTACGGTATCCTACGAGCAGTACTTC. Translated: CASSPGGGFSTVSYEQYF.

This rearrangement joins TRBV5-4 to TRBJ2-1, with D tentatively TRBD2 (6 bases). The germline CDR1 and CDR2 sequences are SGHNT and YYREEE (reference sequence). V was shortened by 0 bases and J by 6 bases, with 7 bases between the two germline ends. The CDR3 runs 13 residues. CDR3 protein: CASSLARGNEQFF. In DNA, the CDR3 is TGTGCCAGCAGCTTGGCGCGGGGCAATGAGCAGTTCTTC.

The V and J genes are TRBV11-2 and TRBJ1-2, with D uncertain. V was cut by 0 bases and J by 0 bases, with 11 bases left in between. The CDR3 runs 16 residues. Germline values: CDR1 SGHAT, CDR2 FQNNGV. CDR3 region: CASSLDLQTTNYGYTF. The CDR3 DNA reads as TGTGCCAGCAGCTTAGATCTTCAAACTACTAACTATGGCTACACCTTC.

As concerns this clone: The sample contains more than one DNA sequence encoding this CDR3. J is TRBJ2-7 and V is TRBV28; 12 bases line up with TRBD2. The V and J ends lost 3 bases and 5 bases, in that order; junction bases with no gene match: 2. The CDR3 is 14 amino acids. Germline V CDR1 and CDR2: MDHEN, SYDVKM. The CDR3 region has the DNA TGTGCCAGCAGTTTCCGACTAGCGGGAGACGAGCAGTACTTC. Its translation: CASSFRLAGDEQYF.

The chain carries TRBV27 and TRBJ1-1, with D tentatively TRBD1 (5 bases). CDR1 is MNHEY and CDR2 is SMNVEV in the germline V gene (reference sequence). V dropped 3 bases and J dropped 5 bases, with 16 bases sitting between them. The CDR3 consists of 15 residues. This CDR3 is CASSLGQPVGTEAFF. The DNA for the CDR3 is TGTGCCAGCAGTTTGGGGCAGCCCGTGGGGACTGAAGCTTTCTTT.

The chain is built from TRBV4-1 and TRBJ1-4, with D perhaps TRBD1 (5 bases). Per germline, CDR1 MGHRA and CDR2 YSYEKL. There are 16 residues in the CDR3. Trimming shortened V by 0 bases and J by 5 bases, and 13 bases separated the two germline ends. This CDR3 reads CASSQEMVDINEKLFF. CDR3 nucleotides: TGCGCCAGCAGCCAAGAAATGGTGGACATAAATGAAAAACTGTTTTTT.

V is TRBV4-1 and J is TRBJ2-3; possibly TRBD2 for D (5 bases). The CDR3 has 17 residues. V lost 0 bases to trimming and J lost 3 bases, with 16 bases between them. Germline assignment: CDR1 MGHRA and CDR2 YSYEKL. The CDR3, as DNA: TGCGCCAGCAGCCAAGAGGGGAGCGGACGAGCAACAGATACGCAGTATTTT. Protein product: CASSQEGSGRATDTQYF.

The CDR3 region is CASSLGWGITDTQYF. In DNA form, the CDR3 reads TGTGCCAGCAGCTTAGGCTGGGGCATCACAGATACGCAGTATTTT. The V gene is TRBV11-2, the J gene TRBJ2-3, with a tentative D call TRBD1 (5 bases). With 1 base removed from V and 2 bases from J, the gap between germline ends came to 10 bases. The CDR3 is made up of 15 amino acids. Germline CDR1 SGHAT, CDR2 FQNNGV.

The chain has TRBV5-1 and TRBJ2-7, with D perhaps matching TRBD1 (7 bases). Trimming left V 0 bases short and J 6 bases short, with 13 bases between. The CDR3 spans 14 residues. The germline V gene encodes CDR1 SGHRS and CDR2 YFSETQ. CDR3 sequence reads: CASSLAAGGGEQYF. The DNA of the CDR3 is TGCGCCAGCAGCTTGGCGGCAGGGGGAGGCGAGCAGTACTTC.

This rearrangement joins TRBV2 to TRBJ1-4; TRBD1 is a possible D gene (6 bases). This CDR3 has 13 amino acids. V was pared by 6 bases and J by 3 bases, with 8 bases between. Germline assignment: CDR1 SNHLY and CDR2 FYNNEI. CDR3 protein: CASRDSPNEKLFF. The DNA for the CDR3 is TGTGCCAGCAGGGACAGTCCTAATGAAAAACTGTTTTTT.

The rearrangement joins TRBV28 to TRBJ2-7; no clear D gene. CDR1 MDHEN and CDR2 SYDVKM come from the germline V gene. This CDR3 contains 13 residues. Trimming took off 5 bases at V and 3 bases at J, with 11 bases between the two ends. The CDR3 sequence: CASSPLLGYEQYF. The CDR3 DNA reads TGTGCCAGCAGTCCTCTACTGGGCTACGAGCAGTACTTC.

The chain combines TRBV4-1 with TRBJ2-6, with D possibly matching TRBD2 (6 bases). The CDR3 length is 19 residues. The V gene's germline CDR1 is MGHRA and CDR2 YSYEKL. Trimming shortened V by 2 bases and J by 0 bases, and 17 bases separated the two germline ends. In DNA, the CDR3 is TGCGCCAGCAGCCAATCCCGGATGGGAGGTGCCTCTGGGGCCAACGTCCTGACTTTC. As protein: CASSQSRMGGASGANVLTF.

This rearrangement joins TRBV9 to TRBJ1-2; TRBD1 is a possible D gene (6 bases). CDR3 length: 15 amino acids. The V end was cut by 4 bases, the J end by 4 bases, with 17 bases between. CDR1 SGDLS and CDR2 YYNGEE come from the germline V gene. The CDR3 region has the DNA TGTGCCAGCAGCCCCAGACAGGACAGTGGCTATGGCTACACCTTC. Residues: CASSPRQDSGYGYTF.

As DNA, the CDR3 is TGTGCCAGCAGCTATTCCGGGACTAACCACGAGCAGTACTTC. Amino acid sequence: CASSYSGTNHEQYF. V gene TRBV5-4 combines with J gene TRBJ2-7; 7 bases fit TRBD2. Germline V gene lookup returns CDR1 SGHNT and CDR2 YYREEE (reference sequence). The CDR3 covers 14 residues. V trimming: 3 bases; J trimming: 5 bases; junction bases outside the gene matches: 8. Full variable domain (missing parts from reference TRBV5-4 and TRBJ2-7): ETGVTQSPTHLIKTRGQQVTLRCSSQSGHNTVSWYQQALGQGPQFIFQYYREEENGRGNFPPRFSGLQFPNYSSELNVNALELDDSALYLCASSYSGTNHEQYFGPGTRLTVT.

The rearrangement links TRBV11-2 to TRBJ1-3, with D uncertain. The CDR3 extends over 15 amino acids. The germline gives CDR1 SGHAT, CDR2 FQNNGV. V was shortened by 0 bases and J by 1 base, with 7 bases between the two germline ends. CDR3 in DNA: TGTGCCAGCAGCTTAGATGGGAGTTCTGGAAACACCATATATTTT. This encodes CASSLDGSSGNTIYF. Full variable domain (missing parts from reference TRBV11-2 and TRBJ1-3): EAGVAQSPRYKIIEKRQSVAFWCNPISGHATLYWYQQILGQGPKLLIQFQNNGVVDDSQLPKDRFSAERLKGVDSTLKIQPAKLEDSAVYLCASSLDGSSGNTIYFGEGSWLTVV.